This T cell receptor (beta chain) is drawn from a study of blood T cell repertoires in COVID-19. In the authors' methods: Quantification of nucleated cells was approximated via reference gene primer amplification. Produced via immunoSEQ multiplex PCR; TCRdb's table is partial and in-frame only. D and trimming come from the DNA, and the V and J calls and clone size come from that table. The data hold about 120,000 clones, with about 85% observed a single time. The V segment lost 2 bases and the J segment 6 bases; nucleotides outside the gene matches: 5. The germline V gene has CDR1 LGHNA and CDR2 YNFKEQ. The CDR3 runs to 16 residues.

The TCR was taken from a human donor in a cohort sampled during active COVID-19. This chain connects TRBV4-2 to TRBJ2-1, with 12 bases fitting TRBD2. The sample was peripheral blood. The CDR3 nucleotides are TGTGCCAGCAGCCAACTGGGACTAGCGGGTGGCAATGAGCAGTTCTTC. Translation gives CASSQLGLAGGNEQFF.